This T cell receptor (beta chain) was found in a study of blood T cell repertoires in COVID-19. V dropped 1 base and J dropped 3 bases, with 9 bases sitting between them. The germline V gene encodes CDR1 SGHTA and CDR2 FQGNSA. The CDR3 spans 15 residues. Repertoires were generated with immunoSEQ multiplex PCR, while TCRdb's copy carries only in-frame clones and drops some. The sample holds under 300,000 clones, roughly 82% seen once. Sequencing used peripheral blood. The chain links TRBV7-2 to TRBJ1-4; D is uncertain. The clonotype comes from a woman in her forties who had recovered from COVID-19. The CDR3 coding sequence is TGTGCCAGCAGCTTAGGGTGGCAGGCTAATGAAAAACTGTTTTTT. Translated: CASSLGWQANEKLFF.